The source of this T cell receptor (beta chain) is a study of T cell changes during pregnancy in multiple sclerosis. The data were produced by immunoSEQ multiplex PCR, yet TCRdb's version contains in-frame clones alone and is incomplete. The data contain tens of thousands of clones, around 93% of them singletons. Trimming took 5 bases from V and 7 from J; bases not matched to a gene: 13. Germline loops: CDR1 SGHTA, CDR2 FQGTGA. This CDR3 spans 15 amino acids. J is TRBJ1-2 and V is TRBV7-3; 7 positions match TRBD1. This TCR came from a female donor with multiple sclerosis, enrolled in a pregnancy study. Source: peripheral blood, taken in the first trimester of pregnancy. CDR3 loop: CASSPEIGDSRGYTF. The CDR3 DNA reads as TGTGCCAGCAGCCCGGAAATTGGGGACAGTCGTGGCTACACCTTC.